Listed here are 9 T cell receptor beta chains from one sample, sequenced in a study of tumor-infiltrating lymphocytes in primary liver carcinoma. cDNA specific to TCR beta was made from around 450 ng of total RNA, with a constant-region primer employed for priming. Construction of TCR beta libraries relied on three successive nested multiplex PCR rounds employing slightly modified ARM-PCR. The opening two PCR rounds, ten to eleven cycles each, paired TRBV1-TRBV30 forward primers with a C-beta reverse primer. MiXCR, applied by TCRdb to the multiplex PCR reads, yields one record per CDR3 protein. The sample contains 45,000 or so distinct CDR3 sequences, more than 70% of which appear only once. Unsorted bulk tissue, roughly 19-33 mg of it, served as the source for co-extraction of RNA and DNA. Sequenced sample: tumor-adjacent normal liver tissue. Receptor source: a woman younger than 45 with primary liver carcinoma and hepatitis B virus infection.

The rearrangement joins TRBV6-2 or TRBV6-3 to TRBJ2-1; the D is unclear. This CDR3 is built from 13 residues. CDR1 and CDR2 (germline): MNHEY, SVGEGT. V gave up 10 bases and J gave up 7 bases, with 17 bases separating them. The CDR3 region has the DNA TGTGCCACCACCAGAGCGCCATATAATGAGCAGTTCTTC. Its translation is CATTRAPYNEQFF.

This chain connects TRBV5-1 to TRBJ2-7; no clear D gene. The germline gives CDR1 SGHRS, CDR2 YFSETQ. The CDR3 runs 12 residues. V was shortened by 4 bases and J by 4 bases, with 9 bases between the two germline ends. CDR3 DNA: TGCGCCAGCAGCCAGCTAGATTACGAGCAGTACTTC. Protein: CASSQLDYEQYF.

This clonotype was found many times. This rearrangement joins TRBV18 to TRBJ1-1, with D maybe TRBD1 (5 bases). V shed 2 bases and J shed 4 bases, with 8 bases lying between them. Germline-derived CDR1 and CDR2 are KGHSH and LQKENI. The CDR3 is made up of 13 amino acids. CDR3 nucleotide sequence: TGTGCCAGCTCACCAGGGGCGAGCACTGAAGCTTTCTTT. Its translation: CASSPGASTEAFF.

A note on this clonotype: Mismatch with germline at one junction end may stem from a read error. The V call is TRBV11-2, the J call TRBJ2-1; possibly TRBD1 or TRBD2 for D (6 bases each). This CDR3 has 17 residues. Germline CDR1 is SGHAT and CDR2 is FQNNGV. The CDR3 nucleotides read TGTGCCAACAGCTTAGGTTGGGGGCCAGGGCGGGGCAATGAGCGGTTCTTC. Translated, it gives CANSLGWGPGRGNERFF.

This clonotype was counted only a few times. The CDR3 nucleotides are TGTGCCAGCAGCTTGGGAAACACCATATATTTT. Encoded protein: CASSLGNTIYF. The gene calls are TRBV11-2 and TRBJ1-3; D is unclear. The CDR3 is made up of 11 amino acids. V gave up 3 bases and J gave up 4 bases, with 1 base separating them. CDR1 is SGHAT, CDR2 FQNNGV, per germline.

The gene calls are TRBV7-8 and TRBJ2-3; 9 bases agree with TRBD2. In germline, CDR1 is SGHVS, CDR2 FQNEAQ. With V trimmed by 1 base and J by 2 bases, 7 bases remained unmatched. This CDR3 has 17 residues. The CDR3 nucleotides read TGTGCCAGCAGCTTAGAAGAGCCTAGCGGGAACACAGATACGCAGTATTTT. Encoded protein: CASSLEEPSGNTDTQYF.

Concerning this clonotype: Relative to the germline gene, one junction end is altered; a read error may explain this. The chain combines TRBV4-1 with TRBJ1-1, with a tentative D call TRBD1 (6 bases). Germline V gene lookup returns CDR1 MGHRA and CDR2 YSYEKL. The CDR3 runs 15 residues. The CDR3 DNA is TGCGCCAGCAGCCAAGAAGGGACAATGAACACTGAAGCCTTCTTT. Protein sequence: CASSQEGTMNTEAFF.

A remark on this clonotype: A clone one base away is much larger, so this may be a read error. This chain connects TRBV12-3 or TRBV12-4 to TRBJ2-7, with unresolved D. CDR3 size: 13 residues. This CDR3 reads CACSPLDSYEQYF. DNA for the CDR3: TGTGCCTGCAGTCCCCTTGACTCCTACGAGCAGTACTTC.

As concerns this clonotype: It is likely a read error, because the conserved phenylalanine at the end of the CDR3 is missing. No DNA is shown, since the ends of the CDR3 on it are uncertain; the CDR3 is the one TCRdb lists. V gene TRBV12-3 or TRBV12-4 combines with J gene TRBJ1-1. Inclusive of both ends, the CDR3 amounts to 14 amino acids. CDR3 sequence: CASSSALQQGTVFL.